This T cell receptor beta chain was found in a study of control samples from healthy donors and cancer patients. This CDR3 is 16 amino acids long. With 2 bases removed from V and 0 bases from J, the gap between germline ends came to 12 bases. CDR1 and CDR2 from the germline V gene are KGHSH and LQKENI. The assay was immunoSEQ multiplex PCR, and TCRdb's table has in-frame clones only and misses some. Of some 70,000 clones in the sample, about 83% are singletons; the top ten hold approximately 15%. The chain has TRBV18 and TRBJ2-3; D uncertain. What was sequenced was blood. The TCR originated in a man in his fifties or sixties in good health. The CDR3 is CASSPLNSRSTDTQYF. DNA of the CDR3: TGTGCCAGCTCACCATTGAATTCACGGAGCACAGATACGCAGTATTTT.